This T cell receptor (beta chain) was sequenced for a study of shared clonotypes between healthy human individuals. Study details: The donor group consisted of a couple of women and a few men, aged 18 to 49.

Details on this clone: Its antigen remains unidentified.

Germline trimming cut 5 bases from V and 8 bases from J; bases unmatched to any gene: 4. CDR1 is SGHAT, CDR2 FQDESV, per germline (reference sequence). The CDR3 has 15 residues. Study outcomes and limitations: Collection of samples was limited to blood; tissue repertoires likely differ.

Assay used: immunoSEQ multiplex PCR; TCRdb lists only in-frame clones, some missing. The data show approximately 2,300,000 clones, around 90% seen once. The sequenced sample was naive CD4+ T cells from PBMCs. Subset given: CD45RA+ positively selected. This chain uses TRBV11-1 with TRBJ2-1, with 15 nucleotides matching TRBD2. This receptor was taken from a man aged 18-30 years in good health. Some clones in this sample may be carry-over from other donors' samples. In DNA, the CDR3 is TGTGCCAGCAGCCGTGGGACTAGCGGGAGGTATGAGCAGTTCTTC. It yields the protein CASSRGTSGRYEQFF. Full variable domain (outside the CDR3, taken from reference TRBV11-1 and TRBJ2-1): EAEVAQSPRYKITEKSQAVAFWCDPISGHATLYWYRQILGQGPELLVQFQDESVVDDSQLPKDRFSAERLKGVDSTLKIQPAELGDSAMYLCASSRGTSGRYEQFFGPGTRLTVL.